The rows below give T cell receptor beta chains drawn from one sample of a study of CD8 T cells in Susac syndrome. In TCRdb, the immunoSEQ multiplex PCR reads were re-called with MiXCR into one record per CDR3 protein. The table lists about 190,000 distinct CDR3 sequences, approximately 94% of them singletons. The specimen was CD4+ T cells from PBMCs. These receptors all come from a human donor in good health. Both conserved end residues are part of each CDR3. D genes are given only for firm matches. Clone size is stated in some rows and not others, as once, few, many or a class when expanded.

clone_size	v_call	d_call	j_call	cdr3_nt	cdr3_aa
few	TRBV6-2/TRBV6-3	.	TRBJ2-1	TGTGCCAGCAGCCCCGCGAATGAGCAGTTCTTC	CASSPANEQFF
.	TRBV4-3	.	TRBJ1-1	TGCGCCAGCAGCCAAGATGGAAGTCTCGGCCGTGAAGCTTTCTTT	CASSQDGSLGREAFF
.	TRBV2	.	TRBJ2-5	TGTGCCAGCAGACCGGGGAGAGCCGGCCGGGAGACCCAGTACTTC	CASRPGRAGRETQYF
.	TRBV9	.	TRBJ1-1	TGTGCCAGCAGCCCCGTCACCCAAGGGGGAGCTTTCTTT	CASSPVTQGGAFF
.	TRBV28	TRBD1	TRBJ2-5	TGTGCCAGCAGTTCCCTGACAGGGGCCCAAGAGACCCAGTACTTC	CASSSLTGAQETQYF
.	TRBV12-3/TRBV12-4	.	TRBJ1-2	TGTGCCAGCAGTATCACAGGGCATGGCTACACCTTC	CASSITGHGYTF
.	TRBV28	TRBD2	TRBJ2-1	TGTGCCAGCAGTTTACCACTAGCGGGGGCCTACAATGAGCAGTTCTTC	CASSLPLAGAYNEQFF
.	TRBV6-2/TRBV6-3	.	TRBJ2-2	TGTGCCAGCAGGAGGGCGGCGAACACCGGGGAGCTGTTTTTT	CASRRAANTGELFF
.	TRBV7-3	.	TRBJ1-1	TGTGCCAGCAGCTTAAGGCCAGGCACTGAAGCTTTCTTT	CASSLRPGTEAFF
.	TRBV10-3	.	TRBJ2-6	TGTGCCATCTGGGTATCTGGGGCCAACGTCCTGACTTTC	CAIWVSGANVLTF
.	TRBV5-1	.	TRBJ1-1	TGCGCCAGCAGCTCTGGAACCCCCGGGACAGAAGCTTTCTTT	CASSSGTPGTEAFF
.	TRBV29-1	.	TRBJ2-3	TGCAGCGTTTTCAAAGGGGCAGATACGCAGTATTTT	CSVFKGADTQYF
.	TRBV29-1	.	TRBJ2-3	TGCAGCGTTGTCCCGGGGTCCGAGGGCACAGATACGCAGTATTTT	CSVVPGSEGTDTQYF
.	TRBV12-3/TRBV12-4	TRBD2	TRBJ2-5	TGTGCCAGCAGTTTAAGCGGGGGCATCCAAGAGACCCAGTACTTC	CASSLSGGIQETQYF
.	TRBV20-1	.	TRBJ1-1	TGCAGTGCCGAGGGACAATCGAACACTGAAGCTTTCTTT	CSAEGQSNTEAFF
.	TRBV20-1	.	TRBJ2-1	TGCAGTGCCCGAGGGTGGATAGGCGCCAATGAGCAGTTCTTC	CSARGWIGANEQFF
once	TRBV7-2	TRBD2	TRBJ2-3	TGTGCCAGCAGCCCCTTTGGACTAGCGGGGTACACAGATACGCAGTATTTT	CASSPFGLAGYTDTQYF
.	TRBV6-2/TRBV6-3	TRBD1	TRBJ1-5	TGTGCCAGCAGCCGAGGGGAGGGGGCAACTCTCCTTCAGCCCCAGCATTTT	CASSRGEGATLLQPQHF
.	TRBV6-2/TRBV6-3	.	TRBJ1-1	TGTGCCAGCAGTTACTCGATGGAGGGATGGGACACTGAAGCTTTCTTT	CASSYSMEGWDTEAFF
.	TRBV15	TRBD1	TRBJ1-6	TGTGCCACCAGAGGGGGGACAGTAAATTCACCCCTCCACTTT	CATRGGTVNSPLHF
.	TRBV27	.	TRBJ2-5	TGTGCCAGCAGTTTCGGGCTGAACCAAGAGACCCAGTACTTC	CASSFGLNQETQYF
few	TRBV27	.	TRBJ2-5	TGTGCCAGCAGCCCCGGGGGAGAAGAGACCCAGTACTTC	CASSPGGEETQYF
once	TRBV25-1	.	TRBJ2-7	TGTGCCAGCAGTGAATATCGGCTTACCTACGAGCAGTACTTC	CASSEYRLTYEQYF
.	TRBV13	.	TRBJ2-2	TGTGCCAGCAGCCCGCGGCTGGCCGGGGAGCTGTTTTTT	CASSPRLAGELFF
.	TRBV9	TRBD1	TRBJ2-6	TGTGCCAGCAGCGCACGGACAGGTCATTCATCTGGGGCCAACGTCCTGACTTTC	CASSARTGHSSGANVLTF
once	TRBV6-5	.	TRBJ2-5	TGTGCCAGCAGTTACGATAGGCGAGAGACCCAGTACTTC	CASSYDRRETQYF
once	TRBV4-2	.	TRBJ1-1	TGTGCCAGCAGCCGAGAGAGGGGGTGGTTGAACACTGAAGCTTTCTTT	CASSRERGWLNTEAFF
.	TRBV12-3/TRBV12-4	.	TRBJ1-5	TGTGCCAGCAGTTGGTCGGGGGACAATCAGCCCCAGCATTTT	CASSWSGDNQPQHF
.	TRBV28	.	TRBJ2-6	TGTGCCACCCCTTCGGAGGCGGGGGCCAACGTCCTGACTTTC	CATPSEAGANVLTF
once	TRBV7-2	.	TRBJ1-5	TGTGCCAGCAGCTTAACTCGGTCGGGGGATACCCAGCATTTT	CASSLTRSGDTQHF
.	TRBV3-1	.	TRBJ1-1	TGTGCCAGCAGCCAGATGTGGGGGGCGGAAGCTTTCTTT	CASSQMWGAEAFF
.	TRBV3-1	.	TRBJ1-1	TGTGCCAGCAGAGCGACCGGGAGGCCTGAAGCTTTCTTT	CASRATGRPEAFF
.	TRBV7-2	.	TRBJ1-4	TGTGCCAGCAGCTTAGACAGGTCATTTAATGAAAAACTGTTTTTT	CASSLDRSFNEKLFF
once	TRBV4-2	.	TRBJ2-2	TGTGCCAGCAGCCAAGACCAAGTAGGTCTCGGTGGGAGCGGGGAGCTGTTTTTT	CASSQDQVGLGGSGELFF
.	TRBV20-1	TRBD1	TRBJ1-2	TGCAGTGCACCTGGACAGGGGGCAGACTATGGCTACACCTTC	CSAPGQGADYGYTF
.	TRBV7-2	.	TRBJ2-5	TGTGCCAGCAGCCCCCAAACAGGGTCAGAGACCCAGTACTTC	CASSPQTGSETQYF
few	TRBV5-1	TRBD2	TRBJ2-1	TGCGCCAGCAGCCCTGGGACTAGCGAGCGTGAGCAGTTCTTC	CASSPGTSEREQFF
few	TRBV19	.	TRBJ2-7	TGTGCCAGTAGTCCCCTGGGCGGTCGGCAGGGGAACGAGCAGTACTTC	CASSPLGGRQGNEQYF
.	TRBV12-3/TRBV12-4	.	TRBJ2-1	TGTGCCAGCAGGGCGGGCGGGGACAGCCGTTACAATGAGCAGTTCTTC	CASRAGGDSRYNEQFF
.	TRBV12-3/TRBV12-4	.	TRBJ1-1	TGTGCCAGCGTGGGACAACGTCAAAATACTGAAGCTTTCTTT	CASVGQRQNTEAFF